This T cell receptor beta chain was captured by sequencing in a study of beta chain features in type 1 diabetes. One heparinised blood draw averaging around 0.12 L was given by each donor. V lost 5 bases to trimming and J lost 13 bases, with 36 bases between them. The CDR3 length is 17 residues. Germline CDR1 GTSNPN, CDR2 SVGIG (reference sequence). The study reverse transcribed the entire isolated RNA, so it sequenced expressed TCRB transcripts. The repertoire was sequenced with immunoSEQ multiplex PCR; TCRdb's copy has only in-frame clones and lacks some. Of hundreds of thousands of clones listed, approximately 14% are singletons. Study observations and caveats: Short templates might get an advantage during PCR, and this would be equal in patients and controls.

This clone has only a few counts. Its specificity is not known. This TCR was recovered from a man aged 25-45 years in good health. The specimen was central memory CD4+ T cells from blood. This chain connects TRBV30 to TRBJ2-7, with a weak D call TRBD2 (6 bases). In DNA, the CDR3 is TGTGCCTGGCCCCGACCGGAGGGCACTCCCACGCCAGTCCAGAGATACGTC. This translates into CAWPRPEGTPTPVQRYV.